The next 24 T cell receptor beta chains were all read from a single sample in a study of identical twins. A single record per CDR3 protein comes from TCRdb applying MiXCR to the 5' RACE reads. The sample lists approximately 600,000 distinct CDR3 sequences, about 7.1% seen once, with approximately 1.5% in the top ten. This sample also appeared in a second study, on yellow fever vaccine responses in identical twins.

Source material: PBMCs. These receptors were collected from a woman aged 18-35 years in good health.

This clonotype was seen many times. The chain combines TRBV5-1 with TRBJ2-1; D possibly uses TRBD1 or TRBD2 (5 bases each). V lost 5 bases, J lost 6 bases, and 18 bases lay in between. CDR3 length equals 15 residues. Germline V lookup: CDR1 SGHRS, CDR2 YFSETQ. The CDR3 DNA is TGCGCCAGCAGGGGACCCTACATAGGCGGCAATGAGCAGTTCTTC. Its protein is CASRGPYIGGNEQFF.

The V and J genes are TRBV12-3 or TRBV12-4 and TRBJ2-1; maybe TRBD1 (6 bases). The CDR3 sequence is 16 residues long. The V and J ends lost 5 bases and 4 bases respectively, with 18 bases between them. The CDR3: CASSATGKGPYNEQFF. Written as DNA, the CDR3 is TGTGCCAGCAGTGCTACAGGGAAGGGACCGTACAATGAGCAGTTCTTC.

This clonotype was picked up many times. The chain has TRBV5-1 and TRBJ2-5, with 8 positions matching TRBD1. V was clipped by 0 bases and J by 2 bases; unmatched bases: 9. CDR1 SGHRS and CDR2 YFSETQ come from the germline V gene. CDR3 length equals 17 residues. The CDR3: CASSLAVTGGPQETQYF. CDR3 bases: TGCGCCAGCAGCTTGGCAGTCACAGGGGGTCCTCAAGAGACCCAGTACTTC.

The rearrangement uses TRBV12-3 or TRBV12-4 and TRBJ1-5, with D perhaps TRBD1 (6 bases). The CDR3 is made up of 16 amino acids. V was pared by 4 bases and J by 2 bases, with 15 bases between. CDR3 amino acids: CASSYWWPGGNQPQHF. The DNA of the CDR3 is TGTGCCAGCAGTTATTGGTGGCCAGGGGGCAATCAGCCCCAGCATTTT.

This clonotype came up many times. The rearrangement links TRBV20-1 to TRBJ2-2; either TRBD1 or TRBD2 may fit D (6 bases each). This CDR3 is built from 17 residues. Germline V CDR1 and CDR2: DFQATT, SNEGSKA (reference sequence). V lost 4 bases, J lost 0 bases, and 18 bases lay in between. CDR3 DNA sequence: TGCAGTGCTACAACCCGAAGGGGGGAGCCGAACACCGGGGAGCTGTTTTTT. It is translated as CSATTRRGEPNTGELFF.

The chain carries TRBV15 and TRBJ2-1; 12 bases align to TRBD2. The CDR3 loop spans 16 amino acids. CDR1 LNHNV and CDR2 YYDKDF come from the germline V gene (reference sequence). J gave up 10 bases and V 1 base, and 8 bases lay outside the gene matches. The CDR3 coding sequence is TGTGCCACCAGCAGAGTGCTAGCGGGGGGGATGGGGGAGCAGTTCTTC. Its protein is CATSRVLAGGMGEQFF.

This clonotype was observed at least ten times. The CDR3 protein is CASSLAQGHQETQYF. In nucleotides, the CDR3 is TGTGCCAGCAGTTTAGCGCAGGGGCATCAAGAGACCCAGTACTTC. This chain connects TRBV12-3 or TRBV12-4 to TRBJ2-5; perhaps TRBD1 as D (6 bases). The CDR3 has 15 amino acids. Trimming cost V 0 bases and J 2 bases, with 10 bases left between them.

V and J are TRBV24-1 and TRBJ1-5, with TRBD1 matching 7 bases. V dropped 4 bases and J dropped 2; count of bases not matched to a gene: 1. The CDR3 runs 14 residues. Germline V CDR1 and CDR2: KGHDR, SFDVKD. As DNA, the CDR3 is TGTGCCACCAGTGAAGGGACAGGCAATCAGCCCCAGCATTTT. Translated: CATSEGTGNQPQHF.

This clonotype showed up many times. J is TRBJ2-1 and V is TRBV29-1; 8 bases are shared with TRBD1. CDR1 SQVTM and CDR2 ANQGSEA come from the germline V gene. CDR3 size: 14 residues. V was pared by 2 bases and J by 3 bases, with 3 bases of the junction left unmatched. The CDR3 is CSVEQDRVYNEQFF. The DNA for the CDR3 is TGCAGCGTTGAACAGGACAGGGTCTACAATGAGCAGTTCTTC.

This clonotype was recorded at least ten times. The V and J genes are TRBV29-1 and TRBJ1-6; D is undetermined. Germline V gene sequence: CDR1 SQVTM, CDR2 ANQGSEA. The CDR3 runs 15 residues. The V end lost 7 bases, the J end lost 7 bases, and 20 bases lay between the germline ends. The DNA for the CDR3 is TGCAGCGCCAGTTTTGGGATCGGCCCCAATTCACCCCTCCACTTT. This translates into CSASFGIGPNSPLHF.

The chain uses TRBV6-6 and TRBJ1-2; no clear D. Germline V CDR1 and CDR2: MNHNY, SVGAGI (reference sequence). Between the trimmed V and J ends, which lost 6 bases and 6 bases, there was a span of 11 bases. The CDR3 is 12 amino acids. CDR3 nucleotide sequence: TGTGCCAGCAGCCCCAAACCAGATGGCTACACCTTC. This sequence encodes CASSPKPDGYTF.

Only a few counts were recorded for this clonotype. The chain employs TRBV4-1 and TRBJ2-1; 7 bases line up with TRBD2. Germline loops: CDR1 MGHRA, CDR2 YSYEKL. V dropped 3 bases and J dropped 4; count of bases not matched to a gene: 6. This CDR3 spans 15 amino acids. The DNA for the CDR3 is TGCGCCAGCAGCCACCCCGGGCGGGGGTACAATGAGCAGTTCTTC. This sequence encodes CASSHPGRGYNEQFF.

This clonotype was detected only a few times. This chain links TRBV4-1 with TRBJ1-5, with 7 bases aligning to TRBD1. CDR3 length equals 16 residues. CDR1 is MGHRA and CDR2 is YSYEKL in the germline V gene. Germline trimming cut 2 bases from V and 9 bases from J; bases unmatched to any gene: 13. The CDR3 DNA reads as TGCGCCAGCAGCCAAAAACACGGACAGGTAGGGGGGCCCCAGCATTTT. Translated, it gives CASSQKHGQVGGPQHF.

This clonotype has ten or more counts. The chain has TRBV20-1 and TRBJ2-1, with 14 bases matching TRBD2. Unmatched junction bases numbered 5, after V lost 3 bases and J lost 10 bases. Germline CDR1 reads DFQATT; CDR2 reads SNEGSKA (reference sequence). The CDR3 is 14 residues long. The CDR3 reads CSASGTSGRREQFF. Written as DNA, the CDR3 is TGCAGTGCTAGTGGGACTAGCGGGAGAAGGGAGCAGTTCTTC.

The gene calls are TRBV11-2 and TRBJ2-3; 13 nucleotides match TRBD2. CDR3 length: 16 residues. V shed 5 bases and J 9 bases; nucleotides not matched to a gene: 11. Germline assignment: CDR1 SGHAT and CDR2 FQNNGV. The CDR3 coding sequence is TGTGCCAGCAGCGCACTAGCGGGGGGGGCCAGAGGGACGCAGTATTTT. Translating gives CASSALAGGARGTQYF.

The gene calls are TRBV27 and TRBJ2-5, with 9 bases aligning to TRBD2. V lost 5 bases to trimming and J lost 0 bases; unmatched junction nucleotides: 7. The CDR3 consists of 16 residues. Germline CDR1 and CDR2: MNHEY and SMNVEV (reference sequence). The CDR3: CASSPIAGAYQETQYF. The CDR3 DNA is TGTGCCAGCAGTCCTATAGCGGGGGCGTACCAAGAGACCCAGTACTTC.

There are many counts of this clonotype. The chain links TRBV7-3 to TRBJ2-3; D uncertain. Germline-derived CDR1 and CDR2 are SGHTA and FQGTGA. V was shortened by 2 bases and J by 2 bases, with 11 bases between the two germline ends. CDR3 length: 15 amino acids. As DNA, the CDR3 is TGTGCCAGCAGCTTAGGTGGCCAGGTCACAGATACGCAGTATTTT. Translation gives CASSLGGQVTDTQYF.

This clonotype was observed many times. CDR3 DNA: TGTGCCAGCACCCCCGAGGAGGGGTGGATCTATGGCTACACCTTC. It is translated as CASTPEEGWIYGYTF. The J gene is TRBJ1-2, the V gene TRBV12-3 or TRBV12-4; a weak D match, TRBD1 (5 bases). The CDR3 is 15 residues long. V shed 7 bases and J shed 4 bases, with 19 bases lying between them.

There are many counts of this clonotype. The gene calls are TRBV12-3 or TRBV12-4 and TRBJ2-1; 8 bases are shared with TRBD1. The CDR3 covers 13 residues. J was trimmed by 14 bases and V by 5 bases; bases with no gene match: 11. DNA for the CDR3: TGTGCCAGCAGTCCCGGCGGACAGGGTTTGGAGTTCTTC. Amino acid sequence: CASSPGGQGLEFF.

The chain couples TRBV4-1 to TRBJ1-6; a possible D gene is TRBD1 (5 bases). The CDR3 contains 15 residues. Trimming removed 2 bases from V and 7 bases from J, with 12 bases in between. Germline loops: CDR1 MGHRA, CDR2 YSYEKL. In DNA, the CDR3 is TGCGCCAGCAGCCAAAGCCTGGGGCTGAATTCACCCCTCCACTTT. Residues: CASSQSLGLNSPLHF.

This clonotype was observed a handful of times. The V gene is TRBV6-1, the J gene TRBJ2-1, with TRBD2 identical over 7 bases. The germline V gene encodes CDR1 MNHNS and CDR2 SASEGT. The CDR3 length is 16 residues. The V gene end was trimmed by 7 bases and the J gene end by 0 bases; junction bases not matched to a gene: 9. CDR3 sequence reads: CASTQRAGDSYNEQFF. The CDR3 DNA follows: TGTGCCAGCACCCAACGGGCGGGAGACTCCTACAATGAGCAGTTCTTC.

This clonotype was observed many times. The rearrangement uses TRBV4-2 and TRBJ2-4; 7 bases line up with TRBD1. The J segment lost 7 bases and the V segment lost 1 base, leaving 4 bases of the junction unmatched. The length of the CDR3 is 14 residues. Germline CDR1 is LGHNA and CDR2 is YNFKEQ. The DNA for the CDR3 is TGTGCCAGCAGCCAAGCTACAGGGGCGAACATTCAGTACTTC. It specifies CASSQATGANIQYF.

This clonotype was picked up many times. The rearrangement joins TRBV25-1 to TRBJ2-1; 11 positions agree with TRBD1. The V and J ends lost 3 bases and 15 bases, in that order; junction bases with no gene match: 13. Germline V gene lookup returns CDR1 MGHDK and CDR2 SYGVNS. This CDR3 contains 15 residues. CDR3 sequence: CASSDVRDRGGRMFF. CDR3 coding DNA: TGTGCCAGCAGTGACGTACGGGACAGGGGGGGACGTATGTTCTTC.

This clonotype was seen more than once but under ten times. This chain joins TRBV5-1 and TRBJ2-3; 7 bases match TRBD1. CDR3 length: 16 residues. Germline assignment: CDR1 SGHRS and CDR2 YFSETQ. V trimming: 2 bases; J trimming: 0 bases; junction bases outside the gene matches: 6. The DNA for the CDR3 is TGCGCCAGCAGCTTAGCTGACAGGGCGAGCACAGATACGCAGTATTTT. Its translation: CASSLADRASTDTQYF.